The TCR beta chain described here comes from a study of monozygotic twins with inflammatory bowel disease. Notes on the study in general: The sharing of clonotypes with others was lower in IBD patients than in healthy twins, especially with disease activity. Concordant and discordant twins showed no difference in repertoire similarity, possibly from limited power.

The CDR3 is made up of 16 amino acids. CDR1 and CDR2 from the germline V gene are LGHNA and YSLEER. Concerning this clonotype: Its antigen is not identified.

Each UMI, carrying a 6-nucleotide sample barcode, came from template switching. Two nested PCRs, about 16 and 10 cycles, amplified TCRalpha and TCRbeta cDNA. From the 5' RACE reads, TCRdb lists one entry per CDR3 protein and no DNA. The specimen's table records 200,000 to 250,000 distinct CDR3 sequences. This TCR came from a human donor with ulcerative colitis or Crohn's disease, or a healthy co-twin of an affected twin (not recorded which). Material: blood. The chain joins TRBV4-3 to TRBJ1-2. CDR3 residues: CASSQDVSAAYYGYTF.